The sequence of this TCR beta chain was determined in a study of cytomegalovirus exposure and HLA in healthy donors. Findings and caveats of the study: Diagnosis of cytomegalovirus status made by the classifier reportedly showed high specificity and sensitivity. Altogether, about 160 TCR beta chains were recorded as cytomegalovirus-associated. Productive status was seen about 90% or about 30% of the time for most TCR beta V segments in an earlier analysis. Upon later analysis, TCR association rates were observed to vary by HLA locus, being highest for DRB1 and lowest for HLA-C.

Comment on this clone: Its antigen is as yet unknown.

V was shortened by 1 base and J by 5 bases, with 5 bases between the two germline ends. The CDR3 spans 12 residues. Looked up from germline, CDR1 is SEHNR and CDR2 is FQNEAQ (reference sequence). PCR primers comprised 60 Vbeta and 13 Jbeta primers. Method: immunoSEQ multiplex PCR; TCRdb's copy keeps in-frame clones and lacks some. The data contain 150,000 or so clones, about four fifths of them seen just once; the ten biggest clones take up approximately 6.1%. The sample consisted of PBMCs. This TCR came from a man younger than 45 in good health and CMV-seropositive. The chain uses TRBV7-9 and TRBJ1-2; D perhaps matches TRBD1 (5 bases). The CDR3 protein is CASSLEGYGYTF. CDR3 nucleotides: TGTGCCAGCAGCTTAGAGGGGTATGGCTACACCTTC. Looking up the rest from reference TRBV7-9 and TRBJ1-2 gives the full variable domain: DTGVSQNPRHKITKRGQNVTFRCDPISEHNRLYWYRQTLGQGPEFLTYFQNEAQLEKSRLLSDRFSAERPKGSFSTLEIQRTEQGDSAMYLCASSLEGYGYTFGSGTRLTVV.